This TCR beta chain was retrieved from a study of human CD4 T cells and Enterobacteriaceae. General study points: Matching to same-donor CFSE-low cultures alone inferred ex vivo clonotype reactivity.

Worth noting for this clone: Its specificity is not known.

Detection sensitivity for ex vivo total memory CD4+ was one cell in 200,000. Measured with immunoSEQ multiplex PCR; TCRdb has only the in-frame clones, and not every one. Among 25,000 to 30,000 clones, about four fifths were seen once, and the ten largest hold 0.9% to 1%. The memory gate held CD4+ cells that were not CD45RA+CCR7+CD95- naive cells, over 98% pure. Before sorting, cells positive for CD8, CD14, CD16, CD56, CD19 or bright CD25 were removed. Trimming removed 7 bases at V and 4 bases at J, with 16 bases between. The length of the CDR3 is 14 residues. CDR1 and CDR2 from the germline V gene are SNHLY and FYNNEI.

This receptor was identified in a human donor in good health. The sequenced sample consisted of memory CD4+ T cells from blood. The genes are TRBV2 and TRBJ2-5; possibly TRBD1 or TRBD2 for D (5 bases each). Written as DNA, the CDR3 is TGTGCCAGCAACCTTTCTGGGGGACGAGAGACCCAGTACTTC. As protein: CASNLSGGRETQYF.